The source of this T cell receptor (beta chain) is a study of shared clonotypes between healthy human individuals. Study in general: The donor group consisted of a couple of women and three men, aged 18 to 49. Plates per donor: three CD4 naive, three CD4 memory, two CD8 naive, one CD8 memory.

It was into CD45RA+ naive and CD45RA-negative memory subsets that the CD4+ cells were split. Template for every sorted-subset replicate PCR totaled around 210 ng DNA, 25,000 to 35,000 T cell genomes. Assay: immunoSEQ multiplex PCR; the TCRdb copy retains only in-frame clones and omits some. The sample holds about a million clones; more than 65% are singletons and the top ten take about 1.5%. V shed 5 bases, J shed 0 bases, and the junction held 5 bases outside the gene matches. Germline V lookup: CDR1 ENHRY, CDR2 SYGVKD. The CDR3 runs to 16 residues. The source is a man between 18 and 35 years old in good health. The sequencing input was memory CD4+ T cells sorted from blood. Subset specified: CD45RA-negative fraction. The genes are TRBV10-3 and TRBJ2-3, with 10 nucleotides matching TRBD2. This CDR3 is CAISLAGALSTDTQYF. As DNA, the CDR3 is TGTGCCATCAGTCTAGCGGGGGCTTTGAGCACAGATACGCAGTATTTT.